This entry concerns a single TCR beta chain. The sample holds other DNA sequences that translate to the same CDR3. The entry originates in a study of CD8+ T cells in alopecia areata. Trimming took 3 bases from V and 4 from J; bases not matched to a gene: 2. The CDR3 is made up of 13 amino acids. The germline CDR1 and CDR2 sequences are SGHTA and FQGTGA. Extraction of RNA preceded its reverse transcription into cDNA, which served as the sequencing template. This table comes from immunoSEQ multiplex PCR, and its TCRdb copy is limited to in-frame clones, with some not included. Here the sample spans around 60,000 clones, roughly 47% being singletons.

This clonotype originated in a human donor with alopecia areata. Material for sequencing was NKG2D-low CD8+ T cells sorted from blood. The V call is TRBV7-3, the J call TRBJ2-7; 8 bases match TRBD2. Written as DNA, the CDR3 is TGTGCCAGCAGCTTTGCGGGGGGTTACGAGCAGTACTTC. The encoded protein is CASSFAGGYEQYF. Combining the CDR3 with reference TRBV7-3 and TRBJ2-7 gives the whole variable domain GAGVSQTPSNKVTEKGKYVELRCDPISGHTALYWYRQSLGQGPEFLIYFQGTGAADDSGLPNDRFFAVRPEGSVSTLKIQRTERGDSAVYLCASSFAGGYEQYFGPGTRLTVT.